Following are 8 T cell receptor beta chains from one sample sequenced in a study of beta chain features in type 1 diabetes (dated by TCRdb to between 2017 and 2018). Paper-wide results and their limitations: A moderate but significant shortening of TCRB CDR3 length was observed in type 1 diabetes patients in all four CD4+ subsets.

No cognate antigen is known for these TCRs. Library construction relied on the immunoSEQ multiplex PCR assay. The High Capacity cDNA Reverse Transcription Kit was used to reverse transcribe all of the isolated RNA, meaning that expressed TCRB transcripts were what got sequenced. What TCRdb holds here is the immuneACCESS table cut down to in-frame rearrangements. Part of the clones is not present; checked against another copy, under half of the missing clones reflect an unresolved V gene, and the others are unexplained. The sample table records around 160,000 clones; approximately 8.8% of these occur just once. The ten most abundant clones make up about 0.7% of the sample. Sequencing input: central memory CD4+ T cells from blood. These receptor sequences come from a woman aged 25 to 39 with type 1 diabetes.

In this sample, this clone turned up a few times. The chain couples TRBV7-3 to TRBJ2-1, with 10 bases aligning to TRBD2. V dropped 3 bases and J dropped 2; count of bases not matched to a gene: 1. The CDR3 has 15 amino acids. Germline values: CDR1 SGHTA, CDR2 FQGTGA. In DNA form, the CDR3 reads TGTGCCAGCAGCTTCCTAGCGGGAGCCTACAATGAGCAGTTCTTC. Translated: CASSFLAGAYNEQFF.

This CDR3 is CASSLRLAGASYEQYF. CDR3 DNA sequence: TGTGCCAGTAGTCTACGACTAGCGGGAGCATCCTACGAGCAGTACTTC. V and J are TRBV19 and TRBJ2-7; 12 nucleotides line up with TRBD2. CDR3 length: 16 amino acids. With V trimmed by 5 bases and J by 1 base, 6 bases remained unmatched. Germline loops: CDR1 LNHDA, CDR2 SQIVND (reference sequence).

This clone was seen a handful of times. The chain links TRBV5-1 to TRBJ2-7, with a weak D call TRBD1 (5 bases). Germline lookup yields CDR1 SGHRS and CDR2 YFSETQ. The CDR3 is 14 amino acids. V was shortened by 4 bases and J by 2 bases, with 13 bases between the two germline ends. CDR3 sequence (DNA): TGCGCCAGCAGCCTGAACCAGGGTACCTACGAGCAGTACTTC. Protein: CASSLNQGTYEQYF.

The chain's CDR3 is CASSQESGSAEAFF. Here the CDR3 DNA reads TGTGCCAGCAGCCAAGAATCAGGATCTGCTGAAGCTTTCTTT. The genes are TRBV7-9 and TRBJ1-1, with D unresolved. CDR3 length: 14 residues. V lost 5 bases and J 6 bases, leaving 16 bases between the germline ends. Per the germline V gene, CDR1 is SEHNR and CDR2 is FQNEAQ (reference sequence).

V is TRBV18 and J is TRBJ2-7, with 7 bases lining up with TRBD1. Looked up from germline, CDR1 is KGHSH and CDR2 is LQKENI. The J segment lost 3 bases and the V segment lost 4 bases, leaving 9 bases of the junction unmatched. The CDR3 has 15 residues. CDR3 nucleotides: TGTGCCAGCTCACTCATCCGGGACAGCGTCTACGAGCAGTACTTC. Amino acids: CASSLIRDSVYEQYF.

The CDR3 nucleotides are TGTGCCAGCTCACCACCGGCGGGGCAGGACTATGGCTACACCTTC. Translation gives CASSPPAGQDYGYTF. The chain joins TRBV18 to TRBJ1-2; D possibly corresponds to TRBD1 (5 bases). The CDR3 extends over 15 amino acids. The ends were cut back, 0 bases at V and 3 bases at J, with 11 bases in the middle. Per the germline V gene, CDR1 is KGHSH and CDR2 is LQKENI. Drawing the rest from reference TRBV18 and TRBJ1-2, the complete variable domain is NAGVMQNPRHLVRRRGQEARLRCSPMKGHSHVYWYRQLPEEGLKFMVYLQKENIIDESGMPKERFSAEFPKEGPSILRIQQVVRGDSAAYFCASSPPAGQDYGYTFGSGTRLTVV.

The chain is built from TRBV28 and TRBJ1-2, with TRBD1 identical over 7 bases. The CDR3 consists of 13 residues. The V gene's germline CDR1 is MDHEN and CDR2 SYDVKM. Losses at the gene ends were 3 bases for V and 4 bases for J; bases not matched to a gene: 2. DNA for the CDR3: TGTGCCAGCAGTTTGGGACAGCCCTATGGCTACACCTTC. It specifies CASSLGQPYGYTF.

This clone turned up a few times. J is TRBJ1-1 and V is TRBV28; TRBD1 matches 10 bases. The CDR3 has 15 residues. V dropped 2 bases and J dropped 3; count of bases not matched to a gene: 3. Germline CDR1 MDHEN, CDR2 SYDVKM. In nucleotides, the CDR3 is TGTGCCAGCAGTTTACCGGACAGGGGGGACACTGAAGCTTTCTTT. Translation gives CASSLPDRGDTEAFF. Combining the CDR3 with reference TRBV28 and TRBJ1-1 gives the whole variable domain DVKVTQSSRYLVKRTGEKVFLECVQDMDHENMFWYRQDPGLGLRLIYFSYDVKMKEKGDIPEGYSVSREKKERFSLILESASTNQTSMYLCASSLPDRGDTEAFFGQGTRLTVV.